The sample holds a few counts of the clone carrying this T cell receptor (beta chain). This specimen comes from a study of T cells in Graves' hyperthyroidism and ophthalmopathy. From RNA transcripts, TCR beta CDR3 regions were amplified. In the first-round RT-PCR of the TCR CDR3, the HTBI primer set was used. TCRdb recomputed calls from the multiplex PCR reads with MiXCR, one row per CDR3 protein. This sample has hundreds of thousands of distinct CDR3 sequences; 14% occur once, and the top ten carry roughly 10%. CDR3 size: 14 residues. Germline CDR1 is SQVTM and CDR2 is ANQGSEA. V dropped 5 bases and J dropped 5; count of bases not matched to a gene: 8.

J is TRBJ2-1 and V is TRBV29-1; 8 bases line up with TRBD1. This receptor was identified in a woman younger than 30 with Graves' hyperthyroidism. The sequencing sample was made of blood. The CDR3, as DNA: TGCAGCGTTTCCGGGACAGGCTACGACAATGAGCAGTTCTTC. Protein product: CSVSGTGYDNEQFF.